Sequencing of this TCR beta chain was carried out in a study of T cells after yellow fever vaccination. One entry per CDR3 protein results from TCRdb running MiXCR on the 5' RACE reads. The sample contains approximately 90,000 distinct CDR3 sequences, roughly 5.2% of which appear only once. In this sample, this clonotype turned up many times. Specimen: CD8+ T cells sorted from PBMCs, collected 10 days after the yellow fever booster vaccination. The origin of this receptor is a man younger than 30 who received the YFV17D yellow fever vaccine.

CDR3 DNA: TGTGCCAGCATGGGAGAGTATTCCTACGAGCAGTACGTC. As protein: CASMGEYSYEQYV. The rearrangement uses TRBV18 and TRBJ2-7; D may be TRBD2 (5 bases). From germline, CDR1 is KGHSH and CDR2 LQKENI. The CDR3 spans 13 residues. Trimming removed 8 bases from V and 1 base from J, with 12 bases in between.